Shown below are 27 T cell receptor beta chains from a single sample sequenced in a study of T cell repertoires in aging, cancer and after chemotherapy. TRB rearrangements spanning V, D and J were amplified using mixed TRB-A/B primers. A single record per CDR3 protein comes from TCRdb applying MiXCR to the multiplex PCR reads. This sample has some 3,000 distinct CDR3 sequences; about 33% occur once, and the top ten carry about two thirds. The template was genomic DNA from peripheral blood, not RNA. Sequencing was done on a sample of blood. The receptor source for this set is a human donor with a solid tumor.

The table lists this clonotype with a few counts. One end of the junction does not line up with germline, which may come from a read error. This sequence joins TRBV6-5 and TRBJ1-1, with D perhaps matching TRBD1 (6 bases). Germline V gene lookup returns CDR1 MNHEY and CDR2 SVGAGI. The CDR3 has 13 amino acids. In DNA, the CDR3 is TGTGCCAGCAGTTACTCGGGGCGGGGGGCCCGCGCCTTT. This codes for CASSYSGRGARAF.

On this clonotype itself: This clone may be a read error of a much larger clone one base away. No conserved phenylalanine or tryptophan is present at the end of the CDR3, so a read error is the likely explanation. The chain uses TRBV19 and TRBJ2-2, with TRBD2 matching over 12 bases. The germline V gene encodes CDR1 LNHDA and CDR2 SQIVND (reference sequence). The junction had 1 base not matched to a gene; V was cut back by 3 bases and J by 5 bases. The CDR3 spans 15 residues. The chain's CDR3 is CASSITSGGTGELFS. The CDR3 DNA sequence: TGTGCCAGTAGTATCACTAGCGGGGGGACCGGGGAGCTGTTTTCT.

This chain uses TRBV14 with TRBJ2-7; D is perhaps TRBD1 (6 bases). V was trimmed by 2 bases and J by 0 bases, leaving 26 bases between them. The CDR3 contains 20 residues. The germline V gene has CDR1 SGHDN and CDR2 FVKESK. This CDR3 reads CASSQPPEARDTRSSYEQYV. The CDR3 region has the DNA TGTGCCAGCAGCCAACCACCAGAGGCAAGGGACACCAGATCCTCCTACGAGCAGTACGTC.

This clonotype qualifies as medium-sized. The V call is TRBV29-1, the J call TRBJ2-5; 9 bases map to TRBD2. Germline CDR1 and CDR2: SQVTM and ANQGSEA. The CDR3 spans 15 residues. Trimming removed 4 bases from V and 1 base from J; junction bases left unmatched: 7. The CDR3 sequence is CSVAPLAGTQETQYF. The CDR3 DNA reads as TGCAGCGTTGCTCCCCTAGCGGGGACCCAAGAGACCCAGTACTTC.

This clonotype was found a few times. V is TRBV27 and J is TRBJ2-3; the D gene could be TRBD1 or TRBD2 (6 bases each). The germline CDR1 and CDR2 sequences are MNHEY and SMNVEV (reference sequence). V was trimmed by 5 bases and J by 5 bases, leaving 14 bases between them. CDR3 length equals 14 residues. The CDR3 loop reads CASSPTGRIDTQYF. CDR3 in DNA: TGTGCCAGCAGTCCCACAGGGAGGATAGATACGCAGTATTTT.

By share, this clonotype counts as medium-sized. V is TRBV12-3 or TRBV12-4 and J is TRBJ1-2; 7 nucleotides agree with TRBD1. V shed 5 bases and J 8 bases; nucleotides not matched to a gene: 5. CDR3 length equals 12 residues. The CDR3 is CASSRQGGGYTF. The CDR3 DNA is TGTGCCAGCAGTCGACAGGGAGGGGGCTACACCTTC.

The chain is built from TRBV4-3 and TRBJ1-6; 7 bases match TRBD1. Trimming at V came to 5 bases and at J to 9 bases, leaving 7 bases not matched to a gene. The CDR3 is 14 amino acids. Germline-derived CDR1 and CDR2 are LGHNA and YSLEER. The CDR3 protein is CASSSTGKGSPLHF. In DNA form, the CDR3 reads TGCGCCAGCAGCTCGACAGGGAAGGGTTCACCCCTCCACTTT.

This clonotype was counted between two and nine times. The V and J genes are TRBV6-1 and TRBJ1-1; D unclear. CDR3 length equals 12 residues. Per germline, CDR1 MNHNS and CDR2 SASEGT. V was pared by 6 bases and J by 5 bases, with 10 bases between. The DNA for the CDR3 is TGTGCCAGCAGGACACTTGGAACTGAAGCTTTCTTT. It codes for CASRTLGTEAFF.

By share, this clonotype ranks as medium-sized. V is TRBV29-1 and J is TRBJ2-5; D is unclear. The CDR3 loop spans 12 amino acids. V was cut by 3 bases and J by 1 base, with 6 bases left in between. The V gene's germline CDR1 is SQVTM and CDR2 ANQGSEA. The CDR3 is CSVDKSQETQYF. The CDR3 coding sequence is TGCAGCGTTGACAAGTCCCAAGAGACCCAGTACTTC.

Relative to its sample, this clonotype is medium-sized. The rearrangement links TRBV15 to TRBJ2-7; no clear D gene. CDR1 LNHNV and CDR2 YYDKDF come from the germline V gene (reference sequence). The germline V and J ends were trimmed by 0 bases and 7 bases, with 7 bases remaining between them. The CDR3 has 12 amino acids. CDR3 protein: CATSRDRREQYV. The CDR3 DNA reads as TGTGCCACCAGCAGAGATCGACGGGAGCAGTACGTC.

The chain carries TRBV7-2 and TRBJ2-7; 8 positions agree with TRBD1. The V segment lost 1 base and the J segment 7 bases; nucleotides outside the gene matches: 21. In germline, CDR1 is SGHTA, CDR2 FQGNSA. This CDR3 has 19 residues. The CDR3 region has the DNA TGTGCCAGCAGCTTAGGGGGCAGGGGGCGAGGTCCCATAGCGCGAGAGCAGTACTTC. Translating it yields CASSLGGRGRGPIAREQYF.

Relative to its sample, this clonotype is medium-sized (0.01 to 0.1%). This chain connects TRBV5-4 to TRBJ2-1, with 7 positions matching TRBD2. The germline gives CDR1 SGHNT, CDR2 YYREEE (reference sequence). CDR3 length equals 15 residues. J lost 5 bases, V lost 4 bases, and 9 bases had no gene match. In nucleotides, the CDR3 is TGTGCCAGCAGCCCAGCTAGCGGAAGGAACAATGAGCAGTTCTTC. Translating gives CASSPASGRNNEQFF.

A few counts support this clonotype. This chain uses TRBV29-1 with TRBJ1-1, with D perhaps matching TRBD1 (5 bases). The CDR3 spans 14 residues. Germline CDR1 reads SQVTM; CDR2 reads ANQGSEA. Trimming left V 4 bases short and J 1 base short, with 13 bases between. Here the CDR3 DNA reads TGCAGCGTTGCCGGGGGAAGGGAGAACACTGAAGCTTTCTTT. It encodes CSVAGGRENTEAFF.

This clonotype is labeled as medium-sized. This sequence joins TRBV30 and TRBJ1-2, with 8 bases that match TRBD1. The CDR3 is made up of 14 amino acids. The germline V gene encodes CDR1 GTSNPN and CDR2 SVGIG (reference sequence). With V trimmed by 3 bases and J by 4 bases, 7 bases remained unmatched. CDR3 sequence (DNA): TGTGCCTGGAGGTCACAGGGACAGGCCTATGGCTACACCTTC. As protein: CAWRSQGQAYGYTF.

V and J are TRBV6-1 and TRBJ1-4; 9 nucleotides line up with TRBD1. Germline V gives CDR1 MNHNS, CDR2 SASEGT. The J segment lost 4 bases and the V segment lost 5 bases, leaving 2 bases of the junction unmatched. This CDR3 is 14 amino acids long. CDR3 nucleotide sequence: TGTGCCAGCAGTAGGGGACAGGGTAATGAAAAACTGTTTTTT. It yields the protein CASSRGQGNEKLFF.

This clonotype was seen a few times. This chain uses TRBV18 with TRBJ1-2; the match to TRBD1 covers 10 bases. J gave up 7 bases and V 4 bases, and 12 bases lay outside the gene matches. CDR1 is KGHSH, CDR2 LQKENI, per germline. The CDR3 length is 16 residues. DNA for the CDR3: TGTGCCAGCTCACTCAAATTCGTGGACAGGGGGACTGGCTACACCTTC. The encoded protein is CASSLKFVDRGTGYTF.

This clonotype turned up a few times. CDR3 sequence (DNA): TGCGCCAGCAGCTGGGGAGGGGGTGACAATCAGCCCCAGCATTTT. This codes for CASSWGGGDNQPQHF. V usage is TRBV5-1 and J usage is TRBJ1-5, with D perhaps TRBD1 (6 bases). The CDR3 totals 15 residues. The V gene lost 3 bases and the J gene lost 3 bases, with 13 bases spanning the gap. Germline values: CDR1 SGHRS, CDR2 YFSETQ.

This clonotype has a single count. The chain has TRBV27 and TRBJ2-7, with D perhaps assigned TRBD1 or TRBD2 (5 bases each). Trimming stripped 6 bases from V and 0 bases from J, with 12 bases between. The CDR3 contains 14 residues. Germline CDR1 reads MNHEY; CDR2 reads SMNVEV (reference sequence). CDR3 coding DNA: TGTGCCAGCAGCCGGGACCCTCGCTCCTACGAGCAGTACTTC. Translating it yields CASSRDPRSYEQYF.

This chain connects TRBV27 to TRBJ2-1; 11 nucleotides agree with TRBD1. J was trimmed by 8 bases and V by 4 bases; bases with no gene match: 13. The germline CDR1 and CDR2 sequences are MNHEY and SMNVEV (reference sequence). The CDR3 is made up of 17 amino acids. CDR3 sequence (DNA): TGTGCCAGCAGTTATCTCGCCGGGACAGGGGGTCAGGATGAGCAGTTCTTC. Amino acid sequence: CASSYLAGTGGQDEQFF.

V gene TRBV6-2 or TRBV6-3 combines with J gene TRBJ2-7; TRBD1 matches 7 bases. Trimming cost V 10 bases and J 0 bases; bases outside gene matches: 9. This CDR3 is 14 amino acids long. In germline, CDR1 is MNHEY, CDR2 SVGEGT. CDR3 loop: CATKKTGSSYEQYF. The CDR3, as DNA: TGTGCCACCAAAAAGACAGGGAGCTCCTACGAGCAGTACTTC.

The rearrangement joins TRBV15 to TRBJ2-5; 10 bases map to TRBD1. V shed 2 bases, J shed 5 bases, and the junction held 11 bases outside the gene matches. The CDR3 is 17 amino acids. Germline V CDR1 and CDR2: LNHNV, YYDKDF (reference sequence). In DNA, the CDR3 is TGTGCCACCAGCAGATGGGGGGGACAGGGGAGTGTGGAGACCCAGTACTTC. This codes for CATSRWGGQGSVETQYF.

The genes are TRBV5-6 and TRBJ2-5; 9 nucleotides match TRBD1. The CDR3 runs 17 residues. The germline gives CDR1 SGHDT, CDR2 YYEEEE. Trimming removed 4 bases from V and 0 bases from J; junction bases left unmatched: 10. CDR3 coding DNA: TGTGCCAGCAGCCGGGCCGGGACAGGGCACGACCAAGAGACCCAGTACTTC. Its translation: CASSRAGTGHDQETQYF.

The chain is built from TRBV20-1 and TRBJ1-2; 7 bases match TRBD1. The germline gives CDR1 DFQATT, CDR2 SNEGSKA (reference sequence). CDR3 length equals 14 residues. After removal of 3 bases from V and 4 bases from J, the junction contained 8 bases not matched to a gene. Here the CDR3 reads CSASKTGITYGYTF. The DNA of the CDR3 is TGCAGTGCTAGTAAGACAGGGATTACCTATGGCTACACCTTC.

V usage is TRBV20-1 and J usage is TRBJ1-6; D remains ambiguous. Germline assignment: CDR1 DFQATT and CDR2 SNEGSKA (reference sequence). V lost 3 bases, J lost 8 bases, and 17 bases lay in between. The CDR3 spans 15 residues. The CDR3 coding sequence is TGCAGTGCTAGTTCTGTACGCGGCGCCGATTCACCCCTCCACTTT. Translating it yields CSASSVRGADSPLHF.

This clonotype was observed once. A read error may produce the germline difference seen at one junction end. CDR3 loop: CVSRGQGSTNSPLHF. The CDR3 DNA follows: TGTGTCAGCAGGGGACAGGGGTCGACTAATTCACCCCTCCACTTT. This chain connects TRBV5-6 to TRBJ1-6; 10 nucleotides align to TRBD1. This CDR3 comprises 15 residues. From germline, CDR1 is SGHDT and CDR2 YYEEEE.

This clonotype was counted between two and nine times. This rearrangement joins TRBV6-5 to TRBJ2-5, with TRBD2 identical over 8 bases. Germline values: CDR1 MNHEY, CDR2 SVGAGI. J was trimmed by 2 bases and V by 5 bases; bases with no gene match: 4. The length of the CDR3 is 14 residues. This CDR3 reads CASSGGLVQETQYF. The CDR3 nucleotides are TGTGCCAGCAGTGGGGGACTAGTACAAGAGACCCAGTACTTC.

The chain couples TRBV7-6 to TRBJ1-5, with TRBD1 as a possible D gene (6 bases). Trimming pared 5 bases from V and 2 bases from J, leaving 13 bases between. The CDR3 spans 15 residues. Germline values: CDR1 SGHVS, CDR2 FNYEAQ. CDR3 region: CASSPGVVGNQPQHF. The CDR3 DNA is TGTGCCAGCAGCCCAGGGGTGGTTGGCAATCAGCCCCAGCATTTT.